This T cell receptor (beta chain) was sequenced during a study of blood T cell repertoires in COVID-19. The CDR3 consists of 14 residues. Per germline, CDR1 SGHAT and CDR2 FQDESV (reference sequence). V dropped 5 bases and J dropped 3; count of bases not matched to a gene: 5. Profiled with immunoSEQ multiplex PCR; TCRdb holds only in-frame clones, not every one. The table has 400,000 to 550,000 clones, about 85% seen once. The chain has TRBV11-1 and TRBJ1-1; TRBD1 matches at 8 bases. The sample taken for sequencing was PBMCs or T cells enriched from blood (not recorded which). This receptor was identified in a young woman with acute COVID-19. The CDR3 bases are TGTGCCAGCAGCCCAACGACAGGGGACACTGAAGCTTTCTTT. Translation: CASSPTTGDTEAFF.